This entry is about one T cell receptor beta chain. Its antigen is still unknown. There are no base qualities to consult, and no much larger clone falls within one base. The sample is drawn from a study of CD8 T cells in Susac syndrome (dated by TCRdb to about 2019). Regarding the complete study: The study used repertoire sequencing to test whether antigen drove CD8+ T cell activation and differentiation in Susac syndrome.

The CDR3 has 14 amino acids, counting the end cysteine and phenylalanine. Only CDR3 DNA remains: 42 bases, in frame from the first base. V is reduced by 10 bases and J by 5 bases, leaving a spacing of 21 bases between them. According to the germline V gene (reference sequence), CDR1 reads LNHDA and CDR2 reads SQIVND. Paper-wide results and their limitations: The number of individuals in the TCR sequencing and HLA analysis was acknowledged as relatively small.

Peripheral blood CD8+ and CD4+ T cells from healthy donors, Susac syndrome patients and multiple sclerosis patients were profiled by high-throughput TCR beta sequencing. Healthy donors were age- and sex-matched controls. CD8+ TEMRA cells were enriched by FACS, while bulk CD8+ and CD4+ T cells were purified by magnetic negative isolation. Blood was drawn into EDTA tubes, processed within 24 hours, and PBMCs were isolated by density gradient centrifugation. PBMCs intended for TCR sequencing were cryopreserved in liquid nitrogen and were subsequently thawed in a 37 degrees C water bath. The sorted or isolated CD4+, CD8+ and CD8+ TEMRA cells had a purity of 90% or higher. RNA was extracted using the RNeasy kit, and roughly 0.5 to 1 microgram was reverse transcribed with random hexamers. TCR beta CDR3 regions were amplified with the immunoSEQ multiplex PCR assay covering 54 Vbeta and 13 Jbeta segments. PCR amplification bias was corrected using a synthetic template baseline for primer optimization and computational correction. The original methods were these. Reads were annotated to V, D and J genes according to IMGT and were analyzed with immunoSEQ Analyzer, with only productive sequences retained. Clonality was calculated as one minus the Shannon entropy normalized by log2 of the number of productive unique sequences. Public and private clones were assessed among the 100 most prevalent clones of each patient and control. Clones were defined as Susac-specific if absent from the healthy and MS cohorts, from 900 to 1,300 published viral clones and from other ImmuneACCESS disease sequences. TCRdb handled the public reads itself, with Q25 trimming in fastp and clone calling in MiXCR, and kept productive beta chains. Entries are consolidated by CDR3 protein sequence, retaining the most common genes and DNA. The V and J calls were determined by TCRdb, not by the authors. For this sample the table gives around 130,000 distinct CDR3 sequences, of which roughly 94% were detected only once. The ten largest clones add up to about 0.089% of the sample.

This TCR was sampled from a human donor in good health. The specimen was CD4+ T cells from PBMCs. The chain was built from TRBV19 and TRBJ2-7; the D gene assignment is perhaps TRBD1 or TRBD2, with each matching 6 bases. The DNA is TGTGCCACCTACGAGGGGGGCGCTTCCAACGAGCAGTACTTC. Its protein reads: CATYEGGASNEQYF.